The clone carrying this TCR beta chain occurred once. The data derive from a study of blood T cell repertoires in COVID-19. Study summary: Collection of acute and convalescent COVID-19 samples took place in the United States, Italy and Spain. Sources were T cells, B-cell-depleted T cells, or PBMCs; the material itself was cDNA or gDNA.

A Seattle source enrolled patients during active infection and followed them longitudinally. Original methodology: Reference gene primer amplification gave nucleated cell count estimates. Libraries were prepared by immunoSEQ multiplex PCR; TCRdb keeps only in-frame clonotypes and omits some of them. V, J and clone size derive from that table, while D and trimming were established from the DNA sequence. The sample shows 200,000 to 300,000 clones, approximately 86% of them seen only once. Germline assignment: CDR1 MNHNY and CDR2 SVGAGI (reference sequence). The CDR3 extends over 15 amino acids. Trimming took off 0 bases at V and 3 bases at J, with 9 bases between the two ends.

V gene TRBV6-6 combines with J gene TRBJ1-5; D remains unclear. Sample: peripheral blood. The source is a woman aged 55 to 70 with COVID-19, enrolled during active disease. CDR3 bases: TGTGCCAGCAGTTACTCGAATCAGGTCAATCAGCCCCAGCATTTT. Translated: CASSYSNQVNQPQHF.